This T cell receptor (beta chain) originates from a study of blood T cell repertoires in COVID-19. Across the study: The United States, Italy and Spain provided the acute and convalescent COVID-19 samples. Sample material is recorded as cDNA or gDNA derived from T cells, B-cell-depleted T cells, or PBMCs.

Recruits, aged roughly 18 to 89 years, lived in 20 to 30 US areas. The recovered donors of Cohort 3 showed two negative PCRs, clearance, or symptom resolution. The CDR3 totals 16 residues. Germline values: CDR1 SNHLY, CDR2 FYNNEI. The V end lost 4 bases, the J end lost 4 bases, and 20 bases lay between the germline ends. Sequenced by immunoSEQ multiplex PCR; TCRdb stores in-frame clones only, minus some. This table has approximately 220,000 clones, about 90% appearing once. V is TRBV2 and J is TRBJ2-7, with D possibly being TRBD1 (6 bases). This clonotype originated in a man younger than 45 who had recovered from COVID-19. The sample consisted of PBMCs or T cells enriched from blood (not recorded which). CDR3 in amino acids: CASSAQGILGEYEQYF. CDR3 in DNA: TGTGCCAGCAGTGCCCAGGGGATTTTAGGGGAATACGAGCAGTACTTC.